Following are 27 T cell receptor beta chains from one sample sequenced in a study of T-cell reconstitution after alpha-beta-depleted transplantation in children. Construction of the TCRbeta library involved unique molecular identifiers. A single record per CDR3 protein comes from TCRdb applying MiXCR to the PCR reads. The sample carries around 420,000 distinct CDR3 sequences, 15% to 20% recorded once. Specimen: PBMCs, mostly from graft donor cells, collected 360 days after TCRalphabeta/CD19-depleted stem cell transplant. These receptors were taken from a boy under two years old who had a stem cell transplant for Wiskott-Aldrich syndrome, so the T cells may come from the graft donor.

The rearrangement uses TRBV20-1 and TRBJ2-1, with D maybe TRBD2 (6 bases). CDR1 and CDR2 from the germline V gene are DFQATT and SNEGSKA (reference sequence). This CDR3 spans 14 amino acids. The germline V and J ends were trimmed by 7 bases and 7 bases, with 20 bases remaining between them. CDR3 loop: CSGRASPRGNEQFF. CDR3 in DNA: TGCAGTGGAAGGGCTAGCCCGCGGGGTAATGAGCAGTTCTTC.

The V call is TRBV20-1, the J call TRBJ1-2; D unclear. The CDR3 is 12 residues long. The germline V gene has CDR1 DFQATT and CDR2 SNEGSKA (reference sequence). Trimming left V 1 base short and J 4 bases short, with 7 bases between. The CDR3 DNA is TGCAGTGCTAGAGTAAGCAGCTATGGCTACACCTTC. It codes for CSARVSSYGYTF.

This clonotype showed up just a few times. The chain carries TRBV15 and TRBJ2-7; D is ambiguous. The CDR3 length is 14 residues. The germline V gene has CDR1 LNHNV and CDR2 YYDKDF (reference sequence). Deletions cut 0 bases from V and 1 base from J, with 7 bases between. The CDR3 nucleotides are TGTGCCACCAGCAGAGAATTCCGATCCTACGAGCAGTACTTC. It translates to CATSREFRSYEQYF.

The CDR3 sequence: CASSLTGSRRRDTQYF. The CDR3 nucleotides read TGTGCCAGCAGCTTAACCGGGTCCCGTCGGAGGGATACGCAGTATTTT. The rearrangement links TRBV7-9 to TRBJ2-3; possibly TRBD2 for D (5 bases). V dropped 2 bases and J dropped 6 bases, with 18 bases sitting between them. CDR1 is SEHNR and CDR2 is FQNEAQ in the germline V gene (reference sequence). The CDR3 has 16 amino acids.

CDR3 region: CASSSSGTSGWGGEQYF. The CDR3, as DNA: TGTGCCAGCAGTTCCTCCGGGACTAGCGGGTGGGGAGGCGAGCAGTACTTC. This rearrangement joins TRBV6-5 to TRBJ2-7; 12 bases are shared with TRBD2. Germline V gene data show CDR1 as MNHEY and CDR2 as SVGAGI. Trimming removed 4 bases from V and 6 bases from J; junction bases left unmatched: 13. This CDR3 region has 17 residues.

This clonotype was counted between two and nine times. The chain employs TRBV5-1 and TRBJ2-7, with 7 bases that match TRBD1. V dropped 4 bases and J dropped 2; count of bases not matched to a gene: 6. The germline CDR1 and CDR2 sequences are SGHRS and YFSETQ. This CDR3 has 14 amino acids. The CDR3 reads CASSTTGYPYEQYF. The CDR3 nucleotides read TGCGCCAGCAGCACGACAGGGTACCCCTACGAGCAGTACTTC.

Only one count was recorded for this clonotype. The genes are TRBV11-2 and TRBJ2-7; D gene ambiguous. With 4 bases removed from V and 8 bases from J, the gap between germline ends came to 24 bases. This CDR3 spans 16 amino acids. Germline CDR1 reads SGHAT; CDR2 reads FQNNGV. CDR3 protein: CASSYAHGPTTVQQYF. Written as DNA, the CDR3 is TGTGCCAGCAGCTACGCCCACGGGCCAACAACAGTTCAGCAGTACTTC.

The rearrangement uses TRBV5-1 and TRBJ2-3; 7 nucleotides match TRBD2. CDR1 SGHRS and CDR2 YFSETQ come from the germline V gene. J was trimmed by 3 bases and V by 3 bases; bases with no gene match: 7. CDR3 length: 15 residues. CDR3 bases: TGCGCCAGCAGCTCCGGACTAGTCAGGACAGATACGCAGTATTTT. It translates to CASSSGLVRTDTQYF.

This clonotype was found many times. This rearrangement joins TRBV5-1 to TRBJ2-3; 13 bases are shared with TRBD2. V trimming: 3 bases; J trimming: 0 bases; junction bases outside the gene matches: 4. Germline CDR1 SGHRS, CDR2 YFSETQ. This CDR3 comprises 17 residues. The CDR3 sequence: CASSSGLAGPSTDTQYF. DNA of the CDR3: TGCGCCAGCAGCTCGGGACTAGCGGGACCTAGCACAGATACGCAGTATTTT.

A note on this clonotype: The CDR3 carries no conserved terminal phenylalanine or tryptophan, so it likely arises from a read error. J is TRBJ1-6 and V is TRBV11-2, with TRBD1 identical over 7 bases. Germline V CDR1 and CDR2: SGHAT, FQNNGV. Losses at the gene ends were 2 bases for V and 8 bases for J; bases not matched to a gene: 9. This CDR3 is built from 16 residues. The CDR3 here is CASSLTLDRRDSPLHT. CDR3 coding DNA: TGTGCCAGCAGCTTAACCCTGGACAGGAGGGATTCACCCCTCCACACT.

V and J are TRBV7-9 and TRBJ2-3; TRBD1 aligns across 7 bases. The CDR3 totals 14 residues. J gave up 2 bases and V 5 bases, and 4 bases lay outside the gene matches. Germline CDR1 is SEHNR and CDR2 is FQNEAQ (reference sequence). CDR3 region: CASSRGQYTDTQYF. For the CDR3, the DNA is TGTGCCAGCAGCCGGGGACAGTACACAGATACGCAGTATTTT.

This clonotype was found a few times. The chain uses TRBV12-3 or TRBV12-4 and TRBJ2-2, with 8 bases fitting TRBD1. Germline trimming cut 4 bases from V and 5 bases from J; bases unmatched to any gene: 3. The CDR3 is 14 amino acids. This chain's CDR3 is CASSSRTGTGELFF. CDR3 DNA: TGTGCCAGCAGTTCCCGGACAGGGACCGGGGAGCTGTTTTTT.

This clonotype was seen more than once but under ten times. The chain is built from TRBV29-1 and TRBJ2-1; D unclear. With 3 bases removed from V and 1 base from J, the gap between germline ends came to 7 bases. Germline CDR1 is SQVTM and CDR2 is ANQGSEA. This CDR3 spans 13 amino acids. Here the CDR3 DNA reads TGCAGCGTTGAGGGGTGGTCCTACAATGAGCAGTTCTTC. Translating gives CSVEGWSYNEQFF.

In this sample, this clonotype turned up a few times. The chain combines TRBV20-1 with TRBJ1-5, with 7 positions matching TRBD1. Germline V gives CDR1 DFQATT, CDR2 SNEGSKA (reference sequence). Trimming cost V 0 bases and J 2 bases; bases outside gene matches: 4. This CDR3 spans 15 amino acids. The CDR3 DNA reads as TGCAGTGCTAGAGATTTCGGACAGGGCAATCAGCCCCAGCATTTT. This gives the protein CSARDFGQGNQPQHF.

In this sample, this clonotype turned up a few times. The rearrangement joins TRBV10-3 to TRBJ2-3; D might be TRBD2 (6 bases). V was pared by 4 bases and J by 0 bases, with 14 bases between. CDR1 ENHRY and CDR2 SYGVKD come from the germline V gene. This CDR3 region has 16 residues. CDR3 sequence: CAISVAALSSTDTQYF. The CDR3 DNA reads TGTGCCATCAGTGTAGCGGCCCTATCTAGCACAGATACGCAGTATTTT.

Worth noting for this clonotype: This may come from a read error, since a much larger clone is one base off. CDR3 in amino acids: CASSPGWWGDTQYF. CDR3 DNA sequence: TGTGCCAGCTCACCGGGCTGGTGGGGAGATACGCAGTATTTT. The chain uses TRBV18 and TRBJ2-3; D ambiguous. With 3 bases removed from V and 5 bases from J, the gap between germline ends came to 12 bases. Germline V lookup: CDR1 KGHSH, CDR2 LQKENI. This CDR3 region has 14 residues. The complete variable domain, with remaining parts taken from reference TRBV18 and TRBJ2-3, reads NAGVMQNPRHLVRRRGQEARLRCSPMKGHSHVYWYRQLPEEGLKFMVYLQKENIIDESGMPKERFSAEFPKEGPSILRIQQVVRGDSAAYFCASSPGWWGDTQYFGPGTRLTVL.

This clonotype has a handful of counts. V and J are TRBV4-3 and TRBJ2-3, with 8 bases that match TRBD1. CDR1 LGHNA and CDR2 YSLEER come from the germline V gene. Losses at the gene ends were 4 bases for V and 2 bases for J; bases not matched to a gene: 5. CDR3 length: 15 residues. The CDR3 nucleotides read TGCGCCAGCAGCCTAAGGACAGGGTACACAGATACGCAGTATTTT. It codes for CASSLRTGYTDTQYF.

This clonotype was seen a handful of times. V and J are TRBV12-5 and TRBJ2-1, with 8 positions matching TRBD2. This CDR3 comprises 18 residues. The V gene's germline CDR1 is LGHNT and CDR2 FRNRAP. Trimming at V came to 0 bases and at J to 4 bases, leaving 11 bases not matched to a gene. This CDR3 reads CASGLVGSTSGIYNEQFF. CDR3 bases: TGTGCTAGTGGTTTGGTAGGAAGTACTAGCGGAATATACAATGAGCAGTTCTTC.

The chain is built from TRBV6-1 and TRBJ2-5; maybe TRBD2 (6 bases). The CDR3 contains 14 residues. Germline V gives CDR1 MNHNS, CDR2 SASEGT. The germline V and J ends were trimmed by 5 bases and 5 bases, with 15 bases remaining between them. As DNA, the CDR3 is TGTGCCAGCAGTCCCCGGTCGGGGGACGAGACCCAGTACTTC. It encodes CASSPRSGDETQYF.

This clonotype was seen ten or more times. The chain joins TRBV12-3 or TRBV12-4 to TRBJ2-3; the D is unclear. This CDR3 has 11 residues. V was shortened by 6 bases and J by 5 bases, with 6 bases between the two germline ends. CDR3 sequence (DNA): TGTGCCAGCAGCTTAATAGATACGCAGTATTTT. Its translation: CASSLIDTQYF.

The chain employs TRBV7-2 and TRBJ2-5; D ambiguous. V was trimmed by 3 bases and J by 5 bases, leaving 7 bases between them. Germline-derived CDR1 and CDR2 are SGHTA and FQGNSA. The CDR3 sequence is 12 residues long. As DNA, the CDR3 is TGTGCCAGCAGCTTGAGGTGGGAGACCCAGTACTTC. This gives the protein CASSLRWETQYF.

There are a few counts of this clonotype. The CDR3 DNA is TGTGCCAGTACCGGGTTGCCGGGGACATTATACGAGCAGTACTTC. The encoded protein is CASTGLPGTLYEQYF. The genes are TRBV28 and TRBJ2-7, with D perhaps matching TRBD1 (6 bases). Germline-derived CDR1 and CDR2 are MDHEN and SYDVKM. Trimming left V 9 bases short and J 4 bases short, with 22 bases between. The CDR3 extends over 15 amino acids.

This clonotype came up a few times. This chain connects TRBV12-3 or TRBV12-4 to TRBJ2-7, with D unclear. Trimming pared 0 bases from V and 3 bases from J, leaving 15 bases between. The CDR3 contains 16 residues. The CDR3 bases are TGTGCCAGCAGTTTAGCGCTAGGTGGGGTAATCTACGAGCAGTACTTC. This codes for CASSLALGGVIYEQYF.

CDR3 in amino acids: CASRRSGRKGPYEQYF. In DNA, the CDR3 is TGTGCCAGCAGACGGAGCGGTCGGAAGGGTCCTTACGAGCAGTACTTC. This sequence joins TRBV12-3 or TRBV12-4 and TRBJ2-7, with D tentatively TRBD2 (5 bases). Trimming removed 6 bases at V and 4 bases at J, with 22 bases between. The CDR3 runs 16 residues.

The rearrangement uses TRBV7-8 and TRBJ2-7; possible D gene TRBD2, 5 bases. This CDR3 is built from 13 residues. The V and J ends lost 4 bases and 5 bases respectively, with 12 bases between them. Germline-derived CDR1 and CDR2 are SGHVS and FQNEAQ. The CDR3 DNA reads TGTGCCAGCAGCTCTAGCCGCACAAACGAGCAGTACTTC. Protein sequence: CASSSSRTNEQYF.

This clonotype appeared a few times. This chain links TRBV5-1 with TRBJ2-7; the D gene could be TRBD1 or TRBD2 (5 bases each). The germline V gene has CDR1 SGHRS and CDR2 YFSETQ. The CDR3 runs to 14 residues. The V end lost 4 bases, the J end lost 2 bases, and 13 bases lay between the germline ends. The CDR3 sequence is CASSHVGVTYEQYF. The CDR3 region has the DNA TGCGCCAGCAGCCATGTGGGGGTAACCTACGAGCAGTACTTC.

This sequence joins TRBV11-3 and TRBJ1-1; 9 nucleotides align to TRBD1. The V and J ends lost 1 base and 0 bases, in that order; junction bases with no gene match: 3. The CDR3 is made up of 16 amino acids. The V gene's germline CDR1 is SGHNT and CDR2 YENEEA. The CDR3 region has the DNA TGTGCCAGCAGCTTAGGGGGGACAGGGATGAACACTGAAGCTTTCTTT. Its protein is CASSLGGTGMNTEAFF.